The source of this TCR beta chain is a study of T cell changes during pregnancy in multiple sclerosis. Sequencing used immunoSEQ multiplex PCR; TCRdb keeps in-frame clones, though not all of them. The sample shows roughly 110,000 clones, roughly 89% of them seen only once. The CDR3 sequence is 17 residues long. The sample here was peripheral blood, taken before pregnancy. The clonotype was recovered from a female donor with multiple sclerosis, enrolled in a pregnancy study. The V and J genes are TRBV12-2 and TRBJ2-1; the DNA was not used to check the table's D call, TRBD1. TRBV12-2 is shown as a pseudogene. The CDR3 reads CASRLNTDRGSYNEQFF. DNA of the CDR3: TGTGCAAGTCGCTTAAACACCGACAGGGGCTCCTACAATGAGCAGTTCTTC.